The 22 T cell receptor beta chains listed next were all sequenced from one sample in a study of T cell responses to AZD1222 COVID-19 vaccine. The method was immunoSEQ multiplex PCR; TCRdb's version includes in-frame clones alone and lacks a portion of them. The top ten clones hold more than 7.5% of a sample with more than 100,000 clones, approximately 85% of them seen once. The material sequenced was peripheral blood, taken 28 days after the second dose of the MenACWY control vaccine. The source is an adult who received the MenACWY meningococcal vaccine as a control.

The chain is built from TRBV9 and TRBJ2-1; TRBD2 matches at 9 bases. The CDR3 totals 15 residues. Germline CDR1 reads SGDLS; CDR2 reads YYNGEE. Losses at the gene ends were 3 bases for V and 4 bases for J; bases not matched to a gene: 5. The CDR3 loop reads CASSAREGAYNEQFF. Written as DNA, the CDR3 is TGTGCCAGCAGCGCGCGGGAGGGGGCTTACAATGAGCAGTTCTTC.

This chain connects TRBV19 to TRBJ1-1; 12 positions match TRBD1. Germline CDR1 and CDR2: LNHDA and SQIVND (reference sequence). Unmatched junction bases numbered 10, after V lost 4 bases and J lost 1 base. This CDR3 comprises 18 residues. CDR3 in amino acids: CASSKPPGQGAGNTEAFF. For the CDR3, the DNA is TGTGCCAGTAGTAAACCCCCGGGACAGGGGGCCGGGAACACTGAAGCTTTCTTT.

CDR3 DNA: TGTGCCAGCAGTTACCAAGTCCCCCGGTCATATGGCTACACCTTC. It yields the protein CASSYQVPRSYGYTF. V is TRBV6-5 and J is TRBJ1-2; no reliable D call. The CDR3 has 15 amino acids. CDR1 MNHEY and CDR2 SVGAGI come from the germline V gene. V lost 2 bases and J 5 bases, leaving 15 bases between the germline ends.

The V call is TRBV4-1, the J call TRBJ2-7; D not resolved. The germline CDR1 and CDR2 sequences are MGHRA and YSYEKL. There are 14 residues in the CDR3. The V and J ends lost 0 bases and 5 bases respectively, with 11 bases between them. The CDR3 coding sequence is TGCGCCAGCAGCCAAGATCCCCTAAGGAACGAGCAGTACTTC. Translation: CASSQDPLRNEQYF.

The chain employs TRBV6-5 and TRBJ1-5; a weak D match, TRBD1 (5 bases). V lost 6 bases and J 0 bases, leaving 12 bases between the germline ends. There are 15 residues in the CDR3. Germline V gives CDR1 MNHEY, CDR2 SVGAGI. The DNA for the CDR3 is TGTGCCAGCAGGCCGGGGGGAAATAGCAATCAGCCCCAGCATTTT. The encoded protein is CASRPGGNSNQPQHF.

This sequence joins TRBV3-1 (or the pseudogene TRBV3-2) and TRBJ2-7, with a weak D call TRBD2 (5 bases). The CDR3 sequence is 15 residues long. The germline V gene encodes CDR1 LGHDT and CDR2 YNNKEL (reference sequence). V lost 6 bases and J 4 bases, leaving 19 bases between the germline ends. The CDR3 protein is CASSYPLAGKYEQYV. DNA of the CDR3: TGTGCCAGCAGTTACCCGCTAGCCGGGAAATACGAGCAGTACGTC.

The chain recombines TRBV11-3 with TRBJ2-2; 9 bases are a match to TRBD1. CDR1 and CDR2 (germline): SGHNT, YENEEA. Trimming took 2 bases from V and 6 from J; bases not matched to a gene: 4. The CDR3 contains 15 residues. This CDR3 reads CASSLRDRVAGELFF. The CDR3 coding sequence is TGTGCCAGCAGCTTAAGGGACAGGGTGGCCGGGGAGCTGTTTTTT.

This clone occurred a few times. The chain joins TRBV4-1 to TRBJ2-7; no clear D. From germline, CDR1 is MGHRA and CDR2 YSYEKL. Trimming stripped 2 bases from V and 6 bases from J, with 11 bases between. CDR3 length equals 13 residues. The CDR3 bases are TGCGCCAGCAGCCAAAACCCTACACGCGAGCAGTACTTC. Residues: CASSQNPTREQYF.

The chain recombines TRBV11-2 with TRBJ1-4; D not certain. The germline V gene has CDR1 SGHAT and CDR2 FQNNGV. This CDR3 is 18 amino acids long. Between the trimmed V and J ends, which lost 4 bases and 6 bases, there was a span of 24 bases. CDR3: CASSSTVLMDQIDEKLFF. The DNA for the CDR3 is TGTGCCAGCAGCTCCACAGTGCTGATGGACCAGATCGATGAAAAACTGTTTTTT.

About this clone itself: At one end, the junction sequence differs from germline, possibly due to a read error. The chain links TRBV10-3 to TRBJ2-7, with 13 nucleotides matching TRBD2. CDR3 length: 12 residues. The germline CDR1 and CDR2 sequences are ENHRY and SYGVKD. DNA for the CDR3: TGTGCCATCAGGGGGACTAGCGGGGCTCAGGATTTC. This codes for CAIRGTSGAQDF.

V and J are TRBV4-2 and TRBJ2-7; no clear D. The CDR3 covers 16 residues. V shed 0 bases and J shed 0 bases, with 12 bases lying between them. Germline V gene lookup returns CDR1 LGHNA and CDR2 YNFKEQ. The CDR3 nucleotides read TGTGCCAGCAGCCAAGATTTTGGGCAGAGCTCCTACGAGCAGTACTTC. This sequence encodes CASSQDFGQSSYEQYF.

This chain uses TRBV28 with TRBJ2-2; the match to TRBD2 covers 12 bases. The CDR3 sequence is 18 residues long. The J segment lost 1 base and the V segment lost 5 bases, leaving 8 bases of the junction unmatched. Germline V CDR1 and CDR2: MDHEN, SYDVKM. CDR3 sequence (DNA): TGTGCCAGCAGTACTCGAAGGGGACTAGCGGGGAACACCGGGGAGCTGTTTTTT. It translates to CASSTRRGLAGNTGELFF.

This clone has just one count. This rearrangement joins TRBV30 to TRBJ2-7; either TRBD1 or TRBD2 may fit D (5 bases each). V dropped 2 bases and J dropped 0 bases, with 17 bases sitting between them. Per germline, CDR1 GTSNPN and CDR2 SVGIG (reference sequence). The CDR3 contains 16 residues. CDR3 residues: CAWSTFRGRISYEQYF. In DNA form, the CDR3 reads TGTGCCTGGAGTACTTTCCGGGGACGGATCTCCTACGAGCAGTACTTC.

The rearrangement links TRBV10-3 to TRBJ1-2; D gene unclear. Germline V CDR1 and CDR2: ENHRY, SYGVKD. The CDR3 covers 16 residues. V dropped 0 bases and J dropped 4 bases, with 15 bases sitting between them. The CDR3 DNA follows: TGTGCCATCAGTGAGTCGTCAGCCAAGACTTTCTATGGCTACACCTTC. Translated, it gives CAISESSAKTFYGYTF.

This sequence joins TRBV28 and TRBJ2-1; the D is unclear. The germline V and J ends were trimmed by 5 bases and 2 bases, with 10 bases remaining between them. Germline CDR1 reads MDHEN; CDR2 reads SYDVKM. The CDR3 totals 14 residues. For the CDR3, the DNA is TGTGCCAGCAGTCCTCCGGTAACCTACAATGAGCAGTTCTTC. Amino acids: CASSPPVTYNEQFF.

The V call is TRBV11-2, the J call TRBJ2-3, with D uncertain. Germline CDR1 is SGHAT and CDR2 is FQNNGV. This CDR3 is 14 amino acids long. V shed 1 base and J shed 0 bases, with 5 bases lying between them. The CDR3 coding sequence is TGTGCCAGCAGCTTAGTGTCTAGCACAGATACGCAGTATTTT. This gives the protein CASSLVSSTDTQYF.

The gene calls are TRBV5-4 and TRBJ2-1; D not certain. The CDR3 contains 13 residues. Deletions cut 4 bases from V and 6 bases from J, with 11 bases between. Germline V CDR1 and CDR2: SGHNT, YYREEE (reference sequence). The CDR3 loop reads CASSPPTANEQFF. In DNA form, the CDR3 reads TGTGCCAGCAGCCCTCCTACCGCCAATGAGCAGTTCTTC.

The chain joins TRBV25-1 to TRBJ2-3; TRBD2 matches at 16 bases. Per the germline V gene, CDR1 is MGHDK and CDR2 is SYGVNS. The V gene end was trimmed by 3 bases and the J gene end by 5 bases; junction bases not matched to a gene: 8. The length of the CDR3 is 18 residues. The CDR3 is CASSDSGTSGRVQDTQYF. In nucleotides, the CDR3 is TGTGCCAGCAGTGATTCCGGGACTAGCGGGAGGGTACAAGATACGCAGTATTTT. The full variable domain, with the rest looked up from reference TRBV25-1 and TRBJ2-3, is EADIYQTPRYLVIGTGKKITLECSQTMGHDKMYWYQQDPGMELHLIHYSYGVNSTEKGDLSSESTVSRIRTEHFPLTLESARPSHTSQYLCASSDSGTSGRVQDTQYFGPGTRLTVL.

J is TRBJ2-5 and V is TRBV6-5; perhaps TRBD1 as D (7 bases). The V end lost 4 bases, the J end lost 5 bases, and 11 bases lay between the germline ends. Germline assignment: CDR1 MNHEY and CDR2 SVGAGI. The CDR3 has 13 residues. The CDR3 protein is CASSFPGGETQYF. The CDR3 nucleotides read TGTGCCAGCAGTTTTCCAGGGGGGGAGACCCAGTACTTC.

The chain is built from TRBV7-2 and TRBJ1-5; no clear D. The V end lost 1 base, the J end lost 6 bases, and 7 bases lay between the germline ends. There are 13 residues in the CDR3. Germline V gives CDR1 SGHTA, CDR2 FQGNSA. CDR3 nucleotides: TGTGCCAGCAGCTTAGAACGGTTTCAGCCCCAGCATTTT. Translating it yields CASSLERFQPQHF.

The chain is built from TRBV5-1 and TRBJ1-6; 9 positions agree with TRBD1. CDR3 length: 14 residues. The germline V gene has CDR1 SGHRS and CDR2 YFSETQ. V lost 5 bases to trimming and J lost 7 bases; unmatched junction nucleotides: 4. This chain's CDR3 is CASRGDRENSPLHF. The CDR3 nucleotides are TGCGCCAGCAGGGGGGACAGGGAGAATTCACCCCTCCACTTT.

The chain employs TRBV29-1 and TRBJ2-5; TRBD2 agrees at 8 bases. J gave up 1 base and V 5 bases, and 6 bases lay outside the gene matches. CDR3 length: 14 residues. Germline V gene sequence: CDR1 SQVTM, CDR2 ANQGSEA. The CDR3 sequence is CSVSRLAGQETQYF. In nucleotides, the CDR3 is TGCAGCGTTTCGCGGCTAGCGGGCCAAGAGACCCAGTACTTC.